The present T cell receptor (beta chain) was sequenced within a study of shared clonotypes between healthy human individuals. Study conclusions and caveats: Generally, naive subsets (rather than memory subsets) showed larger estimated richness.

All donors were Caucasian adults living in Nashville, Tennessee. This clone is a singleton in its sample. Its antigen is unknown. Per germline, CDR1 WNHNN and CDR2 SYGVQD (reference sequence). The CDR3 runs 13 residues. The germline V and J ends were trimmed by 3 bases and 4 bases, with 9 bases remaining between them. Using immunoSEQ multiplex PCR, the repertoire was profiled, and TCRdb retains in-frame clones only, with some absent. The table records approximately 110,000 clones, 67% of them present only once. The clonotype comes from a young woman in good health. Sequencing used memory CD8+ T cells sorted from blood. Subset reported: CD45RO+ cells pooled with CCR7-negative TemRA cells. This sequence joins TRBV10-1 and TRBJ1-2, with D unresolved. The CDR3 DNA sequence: TGCGCCAGCAGTGACGCACACCTCTATGGCTACACCTTC. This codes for CASSDAHLYGYTF.